This TCR beta chain originates from a study of radiotherapy plus CTLA-4 blockade in lung cancer. Ipilimumab CTLA-4 blockade and focal radiation were given to patients with chemo-refractory metastatic non-small-cell lung cancer. Notes on the study in general: Reportedly, early blood T cell clone dynamics best predicted response, with interferon-beta. Expansion in blood of tumor-derived TCR clones was seen after radiotherapy plus ipilimumab.

The CDR3 extends over 16 amino acids. The V gene end was trimmed by 5 bases and the J gene end by 3 bases; junction bases not matched to a gene: 5. Germline CDR1 reads MDHEN; CDR2 reads SYDVKM. This clone showed up just a few times. Its specificity is unknown. Assay used: immunoSEQ multiplex PCR; TCRdb lists only in-frame clones, some missing. The repertoire holds fewer than 65,000 clones, with about 76% as singletons. V gene TRBV28 combines with J gene TRBJ2-2, with TRBD1 identical over 11 bases. This clonotype was obtained from a human donor with non-small cell lung cancer whose response to radiotherapy plus ipilimumab could not be evaluated. The sample was peripheral blood, taken from a patient treated with radiotherapy plus ipilimumab. Here the CDR3 DNA reads TGTGCCAGCAGTCTGGGACAGGGGGTCGACACCGGGGAGCTGTTTTTT. Translation: CASSLGQGVDTGELFF.